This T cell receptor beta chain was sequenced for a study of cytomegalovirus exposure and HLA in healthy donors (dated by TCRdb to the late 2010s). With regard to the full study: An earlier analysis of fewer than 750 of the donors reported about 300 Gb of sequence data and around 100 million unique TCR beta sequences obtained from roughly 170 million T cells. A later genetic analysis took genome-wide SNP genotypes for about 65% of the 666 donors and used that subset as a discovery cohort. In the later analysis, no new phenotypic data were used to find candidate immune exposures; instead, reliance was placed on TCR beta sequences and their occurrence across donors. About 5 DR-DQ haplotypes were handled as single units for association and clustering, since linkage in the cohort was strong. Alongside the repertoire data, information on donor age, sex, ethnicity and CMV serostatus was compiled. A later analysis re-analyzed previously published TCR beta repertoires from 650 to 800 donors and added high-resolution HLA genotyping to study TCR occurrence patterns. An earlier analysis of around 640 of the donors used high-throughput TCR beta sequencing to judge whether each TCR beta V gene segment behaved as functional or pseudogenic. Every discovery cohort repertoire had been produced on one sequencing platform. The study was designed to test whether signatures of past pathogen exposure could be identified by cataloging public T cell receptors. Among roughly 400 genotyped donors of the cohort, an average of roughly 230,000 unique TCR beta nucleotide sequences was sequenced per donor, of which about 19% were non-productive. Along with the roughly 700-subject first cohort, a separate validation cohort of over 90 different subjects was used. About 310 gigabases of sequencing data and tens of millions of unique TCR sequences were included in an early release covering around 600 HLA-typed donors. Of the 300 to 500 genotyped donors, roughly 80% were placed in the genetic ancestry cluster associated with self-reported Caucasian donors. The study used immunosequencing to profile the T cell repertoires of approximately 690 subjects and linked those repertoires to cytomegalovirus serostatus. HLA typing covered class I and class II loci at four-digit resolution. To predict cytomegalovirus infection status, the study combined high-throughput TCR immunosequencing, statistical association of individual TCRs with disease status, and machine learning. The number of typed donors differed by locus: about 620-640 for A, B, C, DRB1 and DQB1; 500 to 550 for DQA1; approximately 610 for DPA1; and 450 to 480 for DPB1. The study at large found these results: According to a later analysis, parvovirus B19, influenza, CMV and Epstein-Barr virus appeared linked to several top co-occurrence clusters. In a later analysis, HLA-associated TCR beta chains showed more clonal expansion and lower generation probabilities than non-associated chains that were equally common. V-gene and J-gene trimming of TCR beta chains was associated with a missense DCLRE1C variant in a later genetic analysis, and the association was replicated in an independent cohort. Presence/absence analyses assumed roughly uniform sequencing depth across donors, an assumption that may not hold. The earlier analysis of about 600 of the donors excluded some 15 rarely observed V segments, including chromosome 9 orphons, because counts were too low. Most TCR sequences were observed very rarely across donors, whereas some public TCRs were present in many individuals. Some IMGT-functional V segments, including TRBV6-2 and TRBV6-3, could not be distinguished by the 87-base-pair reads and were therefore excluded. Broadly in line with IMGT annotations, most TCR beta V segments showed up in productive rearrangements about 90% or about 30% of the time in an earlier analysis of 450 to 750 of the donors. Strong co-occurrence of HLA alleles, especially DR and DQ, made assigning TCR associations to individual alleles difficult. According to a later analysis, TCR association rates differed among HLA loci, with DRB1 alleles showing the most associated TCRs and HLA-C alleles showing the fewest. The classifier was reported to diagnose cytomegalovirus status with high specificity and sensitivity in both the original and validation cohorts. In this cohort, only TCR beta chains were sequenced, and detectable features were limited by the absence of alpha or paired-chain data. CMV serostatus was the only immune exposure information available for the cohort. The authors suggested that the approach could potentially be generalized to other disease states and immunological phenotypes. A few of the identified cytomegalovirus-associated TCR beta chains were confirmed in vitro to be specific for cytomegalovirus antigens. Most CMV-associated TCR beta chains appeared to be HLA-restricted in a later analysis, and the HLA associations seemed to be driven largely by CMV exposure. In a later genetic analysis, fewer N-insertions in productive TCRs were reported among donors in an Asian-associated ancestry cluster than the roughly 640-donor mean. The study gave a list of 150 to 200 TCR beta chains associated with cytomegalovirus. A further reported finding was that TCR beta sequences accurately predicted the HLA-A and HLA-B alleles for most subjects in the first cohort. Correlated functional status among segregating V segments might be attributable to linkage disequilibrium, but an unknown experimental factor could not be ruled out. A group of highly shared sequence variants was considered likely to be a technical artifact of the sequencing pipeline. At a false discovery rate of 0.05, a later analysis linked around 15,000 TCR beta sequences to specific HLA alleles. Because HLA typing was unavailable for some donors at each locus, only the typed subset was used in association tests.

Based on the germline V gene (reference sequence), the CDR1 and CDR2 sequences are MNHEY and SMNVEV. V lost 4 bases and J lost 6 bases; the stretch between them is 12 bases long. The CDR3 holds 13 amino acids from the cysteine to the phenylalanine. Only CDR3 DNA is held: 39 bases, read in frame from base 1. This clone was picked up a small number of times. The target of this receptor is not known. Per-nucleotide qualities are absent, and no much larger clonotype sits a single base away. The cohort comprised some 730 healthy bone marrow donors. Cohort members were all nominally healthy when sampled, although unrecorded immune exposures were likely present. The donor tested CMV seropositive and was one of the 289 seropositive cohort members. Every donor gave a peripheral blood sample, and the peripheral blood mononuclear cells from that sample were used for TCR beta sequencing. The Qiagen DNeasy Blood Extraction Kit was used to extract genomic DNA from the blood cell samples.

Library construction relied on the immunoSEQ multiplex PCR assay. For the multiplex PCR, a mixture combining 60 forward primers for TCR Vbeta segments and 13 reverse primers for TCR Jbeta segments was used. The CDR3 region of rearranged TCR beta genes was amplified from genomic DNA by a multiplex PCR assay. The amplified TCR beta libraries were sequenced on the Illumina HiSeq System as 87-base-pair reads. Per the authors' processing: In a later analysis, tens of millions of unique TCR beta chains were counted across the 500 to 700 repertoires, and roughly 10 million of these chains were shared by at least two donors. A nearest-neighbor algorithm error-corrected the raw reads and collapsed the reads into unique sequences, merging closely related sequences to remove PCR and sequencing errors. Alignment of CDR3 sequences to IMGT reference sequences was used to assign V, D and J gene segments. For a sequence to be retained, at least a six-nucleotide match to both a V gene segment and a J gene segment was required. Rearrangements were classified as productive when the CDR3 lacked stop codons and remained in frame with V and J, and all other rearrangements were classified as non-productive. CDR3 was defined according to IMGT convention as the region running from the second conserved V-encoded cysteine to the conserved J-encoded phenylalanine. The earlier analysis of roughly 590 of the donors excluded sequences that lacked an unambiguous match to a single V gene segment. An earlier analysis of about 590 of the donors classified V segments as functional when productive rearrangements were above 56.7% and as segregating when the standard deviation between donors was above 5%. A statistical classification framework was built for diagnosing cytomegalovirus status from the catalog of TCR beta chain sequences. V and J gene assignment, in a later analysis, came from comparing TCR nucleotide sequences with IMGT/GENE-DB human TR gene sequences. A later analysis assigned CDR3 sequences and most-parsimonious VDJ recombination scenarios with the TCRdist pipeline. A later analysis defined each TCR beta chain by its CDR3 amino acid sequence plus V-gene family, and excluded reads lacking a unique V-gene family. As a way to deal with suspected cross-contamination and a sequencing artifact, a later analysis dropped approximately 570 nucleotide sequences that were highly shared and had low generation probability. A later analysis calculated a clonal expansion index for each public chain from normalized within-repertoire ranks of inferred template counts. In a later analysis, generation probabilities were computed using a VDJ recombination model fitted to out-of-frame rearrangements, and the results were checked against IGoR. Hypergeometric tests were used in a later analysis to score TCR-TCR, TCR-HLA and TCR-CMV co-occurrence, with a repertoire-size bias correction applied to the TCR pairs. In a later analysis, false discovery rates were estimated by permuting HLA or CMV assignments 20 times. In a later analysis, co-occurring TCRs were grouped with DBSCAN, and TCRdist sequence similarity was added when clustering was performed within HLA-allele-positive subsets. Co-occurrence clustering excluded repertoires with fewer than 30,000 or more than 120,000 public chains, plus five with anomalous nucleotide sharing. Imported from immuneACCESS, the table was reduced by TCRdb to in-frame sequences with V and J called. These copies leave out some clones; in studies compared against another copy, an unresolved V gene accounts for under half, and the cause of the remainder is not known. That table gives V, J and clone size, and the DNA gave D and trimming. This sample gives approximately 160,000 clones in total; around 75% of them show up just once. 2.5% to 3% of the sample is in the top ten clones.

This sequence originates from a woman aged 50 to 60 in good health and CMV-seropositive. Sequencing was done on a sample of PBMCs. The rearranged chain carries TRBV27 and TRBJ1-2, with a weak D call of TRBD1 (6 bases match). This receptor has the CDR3 CASSSNREHGYTF. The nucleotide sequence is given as TGTGCCAGCAGTTCCAACAGGGAACATGGCTACACCTTC.